The sequence of this T cell receptor beta chain was determined in a study of blood T cell repertoires in COVID-19. Produced via immunoSEQ multiplex PCR; TCRdb's table is partial and in-frame only. The repertoire includes fewer than 250,000 clones, about 80% of them detected once, and approximately 4% sits in the top ten. In germline, CDR1 is SGHAT, CDR2 FQNNGV. V lost 5 bases and J 6 bases, leaving 17 bases between the germline ends. The CDR3 runs to 14 residues. The clonotype originates from a woman between 40 and 55 years old who had been exposed to COVID-19. Input material: PBMCs or T cells enriched from blood (not recorded which). The chain has TRBV11-2 and TRBJ2-7, with D perhaps TRBD1 (5 bases). The chain's CDR3 is CASSQWQGPFEQYF. The CDR3 bases are TGTGCCAGCAGCCAGTGGCAGGGCCCCTTCGAGCAGTACTTC.